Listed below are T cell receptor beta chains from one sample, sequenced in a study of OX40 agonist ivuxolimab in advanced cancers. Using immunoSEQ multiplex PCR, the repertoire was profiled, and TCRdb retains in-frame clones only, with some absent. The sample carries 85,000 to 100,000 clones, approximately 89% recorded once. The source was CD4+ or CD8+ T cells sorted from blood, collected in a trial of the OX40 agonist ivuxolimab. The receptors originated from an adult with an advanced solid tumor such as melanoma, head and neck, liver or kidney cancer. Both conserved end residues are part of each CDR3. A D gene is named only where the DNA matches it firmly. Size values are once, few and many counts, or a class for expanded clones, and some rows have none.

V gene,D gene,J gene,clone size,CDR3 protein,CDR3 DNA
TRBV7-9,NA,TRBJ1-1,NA,CASSLGTNTEAFF,TGTGCCAGCAGCTTAGGGACAAACACTGAAGCTTTCTTT
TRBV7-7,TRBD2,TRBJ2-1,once,CASSSLAGLEQFF,TGTGCTAGCAGCTCGTTAGCGGGATTAGAGCAGTTCTTC
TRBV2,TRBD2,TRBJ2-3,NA,CASSGVAGNTDTQYF,TGTGCCAGCAGTGGAGTAGCGGGAAACACAGATACGCAGTATTTT
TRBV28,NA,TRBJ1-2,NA,CASTRGNYGYTF,TGTGCCAGCACACGGGGCAACTATGGCTACACCTTC
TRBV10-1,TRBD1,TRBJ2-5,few,CATSPGTGGLGTQYF,TGCGCCACCTCCCCCGGGACAGGGGGCTTGGGGACCCAGTACTTC
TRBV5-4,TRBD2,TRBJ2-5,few,CASSLDSSGAQETQYF,TGTGCCAGCAGCTTGGATAGTAGCGGGGCTCAAGAGACCCAGTACTTC
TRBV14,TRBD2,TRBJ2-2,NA,CASSLIQRETYNETGELFF,TGTGCCAGCAGCCTTATCCAGCGGGAGACCTATAACGAGACCGGGGAGCTGTTTTTT
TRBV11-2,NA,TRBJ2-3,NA,CASSLAGGGIGATDTQYF,TGTGCCAGCAGCTTAGCGGGGGGCGGGATCGGGGCCACAGATACGCAGTATTTT
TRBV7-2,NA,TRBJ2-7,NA,CASSLAGGSYEQYF,TGTGCCAGCAGCTTAGCGGGAGGCTCCTACGAGCAGTACTTC
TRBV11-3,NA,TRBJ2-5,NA,CASSRFQSSGETQYF,TGTGCCAGCAGCCGGTTCCAATCCTCGGGGGAGACCCAGTACTTC
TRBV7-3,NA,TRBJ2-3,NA,CASSLASGSDTQYF,TGTGCCAGCAGCTTAGCCTCGGGGTCCGATACGCAGTATTTT
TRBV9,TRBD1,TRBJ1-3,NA,CASSVAGGQAGNTIYF,TGTGCCAGCAGCGTAGCTGGGGGACAGGCTGGAAACACCATATATTTT
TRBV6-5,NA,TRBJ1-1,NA,CASSYLPGVSAEAFF,TGTGCCAGCAGCTACCTACCCGGGGTTTCCGCTGAAGCTTTCTTT
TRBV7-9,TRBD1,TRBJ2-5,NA,CASSDPGTGGEETQYF,TGTGCCAGCAGCGACCCCGGGACAGGGGGCGAAGAGACCCAGTACTTC
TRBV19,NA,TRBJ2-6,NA,CASSPRGLGAGANVLTF,TGTGCCAGTAGTCCCCGAGGATTGGGGGCTGGGGCCAACGTCCTGACTTTC
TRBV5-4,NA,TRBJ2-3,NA,CASSFQVTDTQYF,TGTGCCAGCAGCTTTCAAGTCACAGATACGCAGTATTTT
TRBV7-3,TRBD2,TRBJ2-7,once,CASSPRLAGLYEQYF,TGTGCCAGCAGCCCCAGACTAGCGGGGCTTTACGAGCAGTACTTC
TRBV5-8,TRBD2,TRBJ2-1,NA,CASSHKAGGYWEQFF,TGTGCCAGCAGCCACAAAGCGGGAGGCTACTGGGAGCAGTTCTTC
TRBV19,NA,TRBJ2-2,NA,CASSIAQEITGELFF,TGTGCCAGTAGTATTGCACAGGAGATTACCGGGGAGCTGTTTTTT
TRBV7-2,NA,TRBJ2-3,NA,CASSLEAAPDTQYF,TGTGCCAGCAGCTTAGAGGCAGCACCAGATACGCAGTATTTT
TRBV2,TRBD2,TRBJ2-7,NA,CASSSGTRGSYEQYF,TGTGCCAGCAGTTCCGGGACTAGAGGCTCCTACGAGCAGTACTTC
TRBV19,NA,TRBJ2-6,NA,CASSEKQSSGANVLTF,TGTGCCAGTAGTGAGAAGCAGAGCTCTGGGGCCAACGTCCTGACTTTC
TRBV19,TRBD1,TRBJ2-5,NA,CASSTGQVWERETQYF,TGTGCCAGTAGTACCGGACAGGTTTGGGAGAGGGAGACCCAGTACTTC
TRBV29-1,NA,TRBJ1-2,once,CSVEDQLLEPIRHTF,TGCAGCGTTGAAGATCAGTTACTTGAGCCAATTCGCCACACCTTC
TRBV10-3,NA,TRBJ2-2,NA,CAISEGRGRTGELFF,TGTGCCATCAGTGAAGGCAGGGGCCGTACCGGGGAGCTGTTTTTT
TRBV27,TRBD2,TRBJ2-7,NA,CASSWGREGRTYEQYF,TGTGCCAGCAGTTGGGGGCGGGAGGGCCGGACCTACGAGCAGTACTTC
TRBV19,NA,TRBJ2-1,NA,CASSIARGRYNEQFF,TGTGCCAGTAGTATAGCCCGGGGGCGGTACAATGAGCAGTTCTTC
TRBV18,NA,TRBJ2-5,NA,CASSPDRIQETQYF,TGTGCCAGCTCACCTGACAGGATTCAAGAGACCCAGTACTTC
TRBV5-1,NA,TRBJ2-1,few,CASSPLVSSYNEQFF,TGCGCCAGCAGCCCCCTCGTCAGCTCCTACAATGAGCAGTTCTTC
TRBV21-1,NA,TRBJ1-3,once,CASSPTRSSGNTIYF,TGTGCCAGCAGCCCCACGCGAAGTTCAGGAAACACCATATATTTT
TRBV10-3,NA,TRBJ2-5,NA,CAIKGLDGETQYF,TGTGCCATCAAGGGGCTAGACGGGGAGACCCAGTACTTC
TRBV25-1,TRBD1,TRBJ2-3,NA,CASTDRGVTDTQYF,TGTGCCAGCACGGACAGGGGAGTAACAGATACGCAGTATTTT
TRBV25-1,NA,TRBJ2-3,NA,CASSERSTDTQYF,TGTGCCAGCAGTGAAAGAAGCACAGATACGCAGTATTTT
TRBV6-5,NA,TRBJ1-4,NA,CASSDPGVEKLFF,TGTGCCAGCAGTGACCCAGGGGTTGAAAAACTGTTTTTT
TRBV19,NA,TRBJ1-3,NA,CASSISSGSGNTIYF,TGTGCCAGTAGTATAAGTTCCGGGTCCGGAAACACCATATATTTT
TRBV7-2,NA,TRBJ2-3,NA,CASSISGDTQYF,TGTGCCAGCAGCATTAGTGGGGATACGCAGTATTTT
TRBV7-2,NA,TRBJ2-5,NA,CASSLSAGGVGSAQETQYF,TGTGCCAGCAGCTTATCTGCCGGGGGCGTGGGGAGTGCCCAAGAGACCCAGTACTTC
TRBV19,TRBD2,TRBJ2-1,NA,CASTGLAHNEQFF,TGTGCCAGTACCGGACTAGCCCACAATGAGCAGTTCTTC
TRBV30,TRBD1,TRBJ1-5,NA,CAWSETGAQPQHF,TGTGCCTGGAGTGAAACAGGGGCTCAGCCCCAGCATTTT
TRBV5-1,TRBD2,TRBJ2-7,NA,CASSGGDLSSYEQYF,TGCGCCAGCAGCGGGGGGGACTTAAGCTCCTACGAGCAGTACTTC
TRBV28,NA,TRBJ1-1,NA,CATEDTEAFF,TGTGCCACAGAGGACACTGAAGCTTTCTTT
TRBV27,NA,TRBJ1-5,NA,CASSFSGGNQPQHF,TGTGCCAGCAGTTTTAGCGGGGGAAATCAGCCCCAGCATTTT
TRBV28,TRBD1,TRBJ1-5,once,CASRTGGVNQPQHF,TGTGCCAGCAGGACAGGGGGCGTCAATCAGCCCCAGCATTTT
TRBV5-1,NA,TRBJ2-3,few,CASSLASTSTDTQYF,TGCGCCAGCAGCTTGGCCTCAACTAGCACAGATACGCAGTATTTT
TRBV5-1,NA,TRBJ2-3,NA,CASSLENPTDTQYF,TGCGCCAGCAGCTTGGAGAACCCCACAGATACGCAGTATTTT
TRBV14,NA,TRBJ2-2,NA,CASSQYRKTNTGELFF,TGTGCCAGCAGCCAATACAGGAAGACGAACACCGGGGAGCTGTTTTTT
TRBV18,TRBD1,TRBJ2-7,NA,CASSPAGQGAYEQYF,TGTGCCAGCTCACCAGCTGGACAGGGGGCCTACGAGCAGTACTTC